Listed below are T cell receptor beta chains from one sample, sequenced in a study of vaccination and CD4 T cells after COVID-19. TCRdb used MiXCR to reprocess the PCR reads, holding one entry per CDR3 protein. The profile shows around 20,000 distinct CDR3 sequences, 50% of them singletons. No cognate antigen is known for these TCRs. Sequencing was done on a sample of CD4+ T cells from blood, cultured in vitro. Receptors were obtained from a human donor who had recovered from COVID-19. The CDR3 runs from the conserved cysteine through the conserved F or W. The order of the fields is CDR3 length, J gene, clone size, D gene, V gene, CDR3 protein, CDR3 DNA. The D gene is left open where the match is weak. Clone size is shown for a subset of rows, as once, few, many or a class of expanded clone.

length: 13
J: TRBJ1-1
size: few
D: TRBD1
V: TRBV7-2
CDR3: CASSLGDSMSAFF
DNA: TGTGCCAGCAGCTTAGGGGACAGCATGAGTGCTTTCTTT

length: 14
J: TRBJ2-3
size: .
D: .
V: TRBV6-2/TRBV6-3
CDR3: CASRVQGGSDTQYF
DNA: TGTGCCAGCCGGGTCCAAGGGGGGTCAGATACGCAGTATTTT

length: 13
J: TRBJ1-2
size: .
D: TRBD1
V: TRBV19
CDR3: CASRSTGRSGYTF
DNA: TGTGCCAGTAGATCGACAGGGAGATCTGGCTACACCTTC

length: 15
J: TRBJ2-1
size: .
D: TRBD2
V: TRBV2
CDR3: CASGQLAGPYNEQFF
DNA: TGTGCCAGCGGCCAACTAGCGGGGCCCTACAATGAGCAGTTCTTC

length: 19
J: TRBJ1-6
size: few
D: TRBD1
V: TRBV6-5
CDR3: CASSYSSTGFAGGESPLHF
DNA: TGTGCCAGCAGTTACTCGAGTACAGGGTTTGCAGGGGGCGAATCACCCCTCCACTTT

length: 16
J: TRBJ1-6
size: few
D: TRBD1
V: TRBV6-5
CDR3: CASSYLSTGRGSPLHF
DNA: TGTGCCAGCAGTTACCTGAGTACAGGCAGGGGGTCACCCCTCCACTTT

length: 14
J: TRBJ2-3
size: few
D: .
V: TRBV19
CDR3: CASRGGLSTDTQYF
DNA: TGTGCCAGTAGGGGGGGGCTCAGCACAGATACGCAGTATTTT

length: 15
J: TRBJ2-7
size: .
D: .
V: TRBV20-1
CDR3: CSATQTGNSPYEQYF
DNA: TGCAGTGCTACTCAAACAGGGAATTCCCCCTACGAGCAGTACTTC

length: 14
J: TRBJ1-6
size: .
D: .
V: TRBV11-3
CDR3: CASSSTTSRSPLHF
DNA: TGTGCCAGCAGCTCGACAACGAGCCGTTCACCCCTCCACTTT

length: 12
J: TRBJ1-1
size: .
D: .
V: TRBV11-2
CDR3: CASSHLNTEAFF
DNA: TGTGCCAGCAGTCACCTGAACACTGAAGCTTTCTTT

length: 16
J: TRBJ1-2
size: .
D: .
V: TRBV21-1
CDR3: CASTRRGGGTNYGYTF
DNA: TGTGCCAGCACCAGGAGGGGTGGGGGTACGAACTATGGCTACACCTTC

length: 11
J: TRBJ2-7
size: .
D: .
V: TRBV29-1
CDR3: CSVAAGEWQYF
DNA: TGCAGCGTTGCGGCAGGGGAGTGGCAGTACTTC

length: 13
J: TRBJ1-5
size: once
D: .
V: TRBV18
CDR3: CATTGGGNQPQHF
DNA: TGTGCCACCACGGGGGGGGGCAATCAGCCCCAGCATTTT

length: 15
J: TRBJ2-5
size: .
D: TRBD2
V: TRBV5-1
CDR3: CASSQVPSGKETQYF
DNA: TGCGCCAGCAGCCAGGTCCCTAGCGGCAAAGAGACCCAGTACTTC

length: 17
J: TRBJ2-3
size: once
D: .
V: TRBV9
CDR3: CASSVSEGGRVTDTQYF
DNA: TGTGCCAGCAGCGTATCTGAGGGGGGCAGGGTTACAGATACGCAGTATTTT

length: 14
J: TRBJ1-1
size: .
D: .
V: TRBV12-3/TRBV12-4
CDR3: CASRPGHGRTEAFF
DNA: TGTGCCAGCAGGCCTGGACACGGACGGACTGAAGCTTTCTTT

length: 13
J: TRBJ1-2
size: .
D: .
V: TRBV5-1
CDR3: CASRDTGNYGYTF
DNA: TGCGCCAGCAGGGATACAGGGAACTATGGCTACACCTTC

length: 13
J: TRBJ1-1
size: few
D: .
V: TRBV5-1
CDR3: CASSLLGTTEAFF
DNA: TGCGCCAGCAGCTTGCTGGGGACCACTGAAGCTTTCTTT

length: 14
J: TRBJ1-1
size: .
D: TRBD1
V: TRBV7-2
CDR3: CASSFRGLNTEAFF
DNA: TGTGCCAGCAGCTTTAGGGGGCTGAACACTGAAGCTTTCTTT

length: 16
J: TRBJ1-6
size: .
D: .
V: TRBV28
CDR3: CASNAPGAGITPPLHF
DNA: TGTGCCAGCAACGCTCCAGGGGCCGGGATAACACCGCCCCTCCACTTT

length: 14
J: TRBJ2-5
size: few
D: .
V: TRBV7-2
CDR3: CASSSPGLQETQYF
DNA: TGTGCCAGCAGCTCTCCGGGACTTCAAGAGACCCAGTACTTC

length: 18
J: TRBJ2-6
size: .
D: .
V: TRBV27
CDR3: CASRLRGAGASGANVLTF
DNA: TGTGCCAGCAGACTAAGGGGCGCGGGGGCCTCGGGGGCCAACGTCCTGACTTTC

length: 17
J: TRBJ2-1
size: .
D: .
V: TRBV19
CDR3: CASSTRLRPRGYNEQFF
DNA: TGTGCCAGTAGTACCCGACTCCGACCTAGGGGCTACAATGAGCAGTTCTTC

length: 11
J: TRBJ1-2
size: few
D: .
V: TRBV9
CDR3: CASRGDGGYTF
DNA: TGTGCCAGCAGAGGGGATGGGGGCTACACCTTC

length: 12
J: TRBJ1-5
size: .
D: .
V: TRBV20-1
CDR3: CSEEARNQPQHF
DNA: TGCAGTGAGGAGGCACGCAATCAGCCCCAGCATTTT

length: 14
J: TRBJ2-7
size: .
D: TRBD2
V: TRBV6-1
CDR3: CASSVGLAGGEQYF
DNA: TGTGCCAGCAGTGTGGGACTAGCGGGAGGCGAGCAGTACTTC

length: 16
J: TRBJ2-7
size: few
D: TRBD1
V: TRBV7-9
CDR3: CASSPTRQGAPYEQYF
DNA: TGTGCCAGCAGCCCAACGAGACAGGGGGCCCCCTACGAGCAGTACTTC

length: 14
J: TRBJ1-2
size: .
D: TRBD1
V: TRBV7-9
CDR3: CASSSDRGFHGYTF
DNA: TGTGCCAGCAGCTCAGACAGGGGGTTCCATGGCTACACCTTC

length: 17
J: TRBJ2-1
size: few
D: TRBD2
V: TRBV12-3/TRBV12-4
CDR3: CASSFWGGRASYNEQFF
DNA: TGTGCCAGCAGTTTCTGGGGCGGGAGGGCGTCCTACAATGAGCAGTTCTTC

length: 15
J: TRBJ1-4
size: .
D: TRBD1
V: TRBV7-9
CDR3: CASSQGQGANEKLFF
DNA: TGTGCCAGCAGCCAAGGACAGGGGGCTAATGAAAAACTGTTTTTT

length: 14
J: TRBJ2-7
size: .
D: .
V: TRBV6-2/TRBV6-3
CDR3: CASRRGLRTSEQYF
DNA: TGTGCCAGCAGAAGGGGACTCCGAACGTCCGAGCAGTACTTC

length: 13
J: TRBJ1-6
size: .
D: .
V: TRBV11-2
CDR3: CASSLDWNSPLHF
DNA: TGTGCCAGCAGCTTAGACTGGAATTCACCCCTCCACTTT

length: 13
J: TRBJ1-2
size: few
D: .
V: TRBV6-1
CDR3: CASRGRKDYGYTF
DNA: TGTGCCAGCAGGGGCCGAAAGGACTATGGCTACACCTTC

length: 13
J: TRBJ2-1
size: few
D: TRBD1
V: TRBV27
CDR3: CASSFGRGRRQFF
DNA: TGTGCCAGCAGTTTCGGCAGGGGGCGAAGGCAGTTCTTC

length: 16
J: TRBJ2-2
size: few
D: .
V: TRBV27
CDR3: CASSLMADFNTGELFF
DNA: TGTGCCAGCAGTTTAATGGCAGACTTCAACACCGGGGAGCTGTTTTTT

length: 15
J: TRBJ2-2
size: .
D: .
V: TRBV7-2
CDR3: CASSPVWSNTGELFF
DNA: TGTGCCAGCAGCCCAGTGTGGTCGAACACCGGGGAGCTGTTTTTT

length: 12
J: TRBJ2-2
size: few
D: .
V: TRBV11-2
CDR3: CASSLNGGELFF
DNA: TGTGCCAGCAGCTTGAATGGGGGGGAGCTGTTTTTT

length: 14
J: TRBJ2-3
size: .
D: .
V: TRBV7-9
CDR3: CASSLDSPTDTQYF
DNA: TGCGCCAGCAGCTTGGACTCTCCCACAGATACGCAGTATTTT

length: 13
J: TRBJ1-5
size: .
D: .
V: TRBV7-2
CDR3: CASSLIGGRPQHF
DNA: TGTGCCAGCAGCTTAATAGGGGGTCGTCCCCAGCATTTT

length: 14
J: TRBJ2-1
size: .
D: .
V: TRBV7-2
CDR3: CASSLTLVYNEQFF
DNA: TGTGCCAGCAGCTTAACCCTAGTCTACAATGAGCAGTTCTTC

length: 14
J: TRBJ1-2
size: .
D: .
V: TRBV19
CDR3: CASSIGRTSYGYTF
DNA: TGTGCCAGTAGTATAGGCCGGACCTCCTATGGCTACACCTTC

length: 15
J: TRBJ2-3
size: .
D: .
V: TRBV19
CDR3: CASSIGAPAPDTQYF
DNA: TGTGCCAGTAGTATTGGCGCTCCAGCCCCAGATACGCAGTATTTT

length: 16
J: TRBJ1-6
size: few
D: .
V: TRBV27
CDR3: CASSFQGGSRWSPLHF
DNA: TGTGCCAGCAGTTTCCAAGGGGGGTCGAGGTGGTCACCCCTCCACTTT

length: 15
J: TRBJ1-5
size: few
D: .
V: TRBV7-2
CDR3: CASSLFGQASQPQHF
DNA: TGTGCCAGCAGCTTATTTGGGCAGGCTAGCCAGCCCCAGCATTTT

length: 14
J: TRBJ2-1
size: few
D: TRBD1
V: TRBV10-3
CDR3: CAISESWGQNEQFF
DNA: TGTGCCATCAGTGAGTCTTGGGGACAGAATGAGCAGTTCTTC

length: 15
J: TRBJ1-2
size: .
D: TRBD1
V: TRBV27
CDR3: CASSLGQGLDYGYTF
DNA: TGTGCCAGCAGTCTTGGACAGGGCTTGGATTATGGCTACACCTTC

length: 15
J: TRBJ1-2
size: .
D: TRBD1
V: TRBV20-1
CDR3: CSALDRRQFNYGYTF
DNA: TGCAGTGCCTTGGACAGGCGACAATTTAACTATGGCTACACCTTC

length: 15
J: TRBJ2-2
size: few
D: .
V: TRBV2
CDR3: CASSETGLNTGELFF
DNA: TGTGCCAGCAGTGAAACAGGACTAAACACCGGGGAGCTGTTTTTT

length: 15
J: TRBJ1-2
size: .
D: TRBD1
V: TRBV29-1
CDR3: CSVEVRDRENYGYTF
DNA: TGCAGCGTTGAAGTTCGGGACAGGGAAAACTATGGCTACACCTTC

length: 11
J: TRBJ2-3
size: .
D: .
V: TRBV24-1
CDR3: CATSDSDTQYF
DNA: TGTGCCACCAGTGATTCAGATACGCAGTATTTT

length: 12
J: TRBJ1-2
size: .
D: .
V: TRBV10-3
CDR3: CATQSQNYGYTF
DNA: TGTGCCACGCAGTCACAAAACTATGGCTACACCTTC

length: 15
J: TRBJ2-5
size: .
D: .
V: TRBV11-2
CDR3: CASSPSPRSQETQYF
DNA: TGTGCCAGCAGCCCCTCCCCCAGGTCACAAGAGACCCAGTACTTC

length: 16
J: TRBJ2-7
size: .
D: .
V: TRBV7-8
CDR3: CASSLEHGGIPYEQYF
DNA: TGTGCCAGCAGCTTAGAACACGGAGGGATCCCCTACGAGCAGTACTTC

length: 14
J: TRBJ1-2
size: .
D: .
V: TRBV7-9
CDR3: CASSLGFHNYGYTF
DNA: TGTGCCAGCAGCTTGGGATTCCATAACTATGGCTACACCTTC

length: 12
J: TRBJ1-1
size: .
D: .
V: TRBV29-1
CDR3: CSVEETFNRAFF
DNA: TGCAGCGTTGAGGAGACCTTCAATCGAGCTTTCTTT

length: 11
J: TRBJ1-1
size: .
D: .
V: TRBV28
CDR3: CASRANTEAFF
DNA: TGTGCCAGCCGGGCAAACACTGAAGCTTTCTTT